This TCR beta chain appears in the sequencing data of a study of shared clonotypes between healthy human individuals. The CDR3 is 13 amino acids. From germline, CDR1 is SGHNT and CDR2 YYREEE (reference sequence). The split of CD4+ cells yielded CD45RA+ naive and CD45RA-negative memory subsets. Sequenced by immunoSEQ multiplex PCR; TCRdb stores in-frame clones only, minus some. Altogether roughly 2.2 million clones are present, 85% to 95% being singletons, with the ten largest covering about 0.41%. The V gene is TRBV5-4, the J gene TRBJ2-5; 8 bases fit TRBD1. The J call may be faulty, since TRBJ2-7 better matches the DNA end. The sequencing input was naive CD4+ T cells from PBMCs. Subset defined: CD45RA+ positively selected. The clonotype originates from a man between 18 and 35 years old in good health. Some clones in this sample may be carry-over from other donors' samples. CDR3 region: CASSRTGPYEQYF. In nucleotides, the CDR3 is TGTGCCAGCAGCCGGACAGGGCCCTACGAGCAGTACTTC.